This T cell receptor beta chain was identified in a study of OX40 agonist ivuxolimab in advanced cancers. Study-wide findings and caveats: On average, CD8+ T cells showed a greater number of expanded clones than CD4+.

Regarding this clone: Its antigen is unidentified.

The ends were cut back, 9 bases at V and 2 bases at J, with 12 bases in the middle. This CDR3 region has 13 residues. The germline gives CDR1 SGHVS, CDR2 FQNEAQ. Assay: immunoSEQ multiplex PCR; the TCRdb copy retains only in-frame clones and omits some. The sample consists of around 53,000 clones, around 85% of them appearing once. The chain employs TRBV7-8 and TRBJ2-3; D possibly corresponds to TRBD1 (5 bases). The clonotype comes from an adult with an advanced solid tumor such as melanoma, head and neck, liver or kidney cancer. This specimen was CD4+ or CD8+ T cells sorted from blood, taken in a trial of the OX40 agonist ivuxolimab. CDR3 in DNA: TGTGCCAGTCGCCAGGACAACACAGATACGCAGTATTTT. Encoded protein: CASRQDNTDTQYF.